This T cell receptor beta chain was recovered during a study of identical twins' blood T cells (dated by TCRdb to 2012 to 2015). Study-level background: Around 52 million Illumina reads were obtained across some twelve libraries, of which six were alpha-chain libraries and six were beta-chain libraries. The study compared TCR alpha and beta chain repertoires of three pairs of monozygous twins using next-generation sequencing to assess genetic influence on repertoire formation.

Donors were six healthy women forming three monozygous twin pairs. All three twin pairs had been raised together and were thought likely to have encountered the same vaccines and infectious agents. TCR cDNA libraries were prepared from RNA that had been isolated from peripheral blood mononuclear cells. General study outcomes and caveats: Validation by independent studies was stated to be required for the proposed role of the TCRalpha J segment in MHC recognition during thymic selection. Because the twins were reared together, environmental influences could not be excluded as an explanation for twin similarity. Among the most abundant TCRbeta clonotypes, more CDR3 sequences were shared by each donor with her twin than with unrelated donors. The count of CDR3 clonotypes shared by two donors depended mainly on the product of the two donors' cloneset sizes, and twins did not clearly depart from this trend. V gene usage was reported to be markedly more similar within twin pairs than between unrelated donors, even among non-selected out-of-frame TCRbeta clonotypes.

Library creation used 5' RACE. For sequencing, an Illumina Genome Analyzer IIx was employed. RNA-based TCR cDNA libraries were prepared by a previously described protocol with several modifications. To prevent cross-contamination, sample-specific barcodes were introduced on both ends of each TCR cDNA library during cDNA synthesis and amplification. The authors' analysis ran thus. Between about 95,000 and nearly 500,000 clonotypes were identified per individual, and about 2.2 to 4 million CDR3-containing reads were obtained per library. After reads with improper barcode index combinations were thrown out, a cloneset for each library was built using the MiTCR software. While assembling CDR3 clonotypes, MiTCR filtered or rescued low-quality reads and corrected PCR and sequencing errors. Artificial out-of-frame clonotypes were mapped to in-frame sequences, with one indel allowed in the CDR3, and then removed. Similarity in V and J gene usage between donors was calculated as the Jensen-Shannon divergence divided by the mean entropy. In TCRdb, the public reads were trimmed at Q25 with fastp and aligned with MiXCR, with productive beta chains retained. Rows matching on CDR3 protein sequence are summarized as one entry with the most common DNA and genes. V and J calls and clone size were set by TCRdb, not the authors. Within this sample are around 380,000 distinct CDR3 sequences, with around 30% of them counted one time only. Roughly 6.1% of the sample rests with the top ten.

From the cysteine through the phenylalanine, the CDR3 covers 17 amino acids. Only the CDR3 region is kept as DNA, spanning 51 bases read in frame from base 1. The germline V gene (reference sequence) specifies DFQATT as CDR1 and SNEGSKA as CDR2. A distance of 24 bases separates the germline ends of V and J, which lose 3 bases and 5 bases respectively. On this clonotype itself: There is no known antigen for this receptor. Per-base quality was not reported, and no clone a single base away is much larger than it.

Material for sequencing was PBMCs. This TCR derives from a woman between 18 and 55 years old in good health. This receptor chain uses TRBV20-1 and TRBJ2-3; the D segment might be TRBD1 or TRBD2, since each matches 5 bases. The CDR3 region reads CSARGMGQRTREDTQYF. The nucleotide sequence is TGCAGTGCTAGGGGCATGGGGCAGCGGACAAGGGAAGATACGCAGTATTTT.